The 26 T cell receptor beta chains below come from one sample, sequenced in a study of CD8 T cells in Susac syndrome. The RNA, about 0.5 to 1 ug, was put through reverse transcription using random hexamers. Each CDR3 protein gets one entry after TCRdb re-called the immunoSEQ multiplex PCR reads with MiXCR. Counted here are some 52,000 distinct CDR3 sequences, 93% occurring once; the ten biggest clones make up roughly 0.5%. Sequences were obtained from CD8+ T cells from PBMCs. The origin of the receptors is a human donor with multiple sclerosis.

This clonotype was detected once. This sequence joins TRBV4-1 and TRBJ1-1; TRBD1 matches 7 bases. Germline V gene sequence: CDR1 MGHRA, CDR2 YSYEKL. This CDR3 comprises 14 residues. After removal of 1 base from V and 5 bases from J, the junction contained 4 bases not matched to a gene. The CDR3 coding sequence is TGCGCCAGCAGCCAAGGAGACAGGGAAACTGAAGCTTTCTTT. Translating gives CASSQGDRETEAFF.

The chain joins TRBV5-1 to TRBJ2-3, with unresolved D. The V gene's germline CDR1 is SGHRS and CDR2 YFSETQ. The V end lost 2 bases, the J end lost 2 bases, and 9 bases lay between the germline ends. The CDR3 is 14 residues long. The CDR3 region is CASSFIASTDTQYF. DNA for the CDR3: TGCGCCAGCAGCTTCATAGCCTCCACAGATACGCAGTATTTT.

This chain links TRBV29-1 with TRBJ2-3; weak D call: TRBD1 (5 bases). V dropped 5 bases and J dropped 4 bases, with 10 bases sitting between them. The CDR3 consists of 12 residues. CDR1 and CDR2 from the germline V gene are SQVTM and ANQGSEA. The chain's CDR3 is CSVLVGPDTQYF. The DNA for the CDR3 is TGCAGCGTTCTCGTGGGGCCAGATACGCAGTATTTT.

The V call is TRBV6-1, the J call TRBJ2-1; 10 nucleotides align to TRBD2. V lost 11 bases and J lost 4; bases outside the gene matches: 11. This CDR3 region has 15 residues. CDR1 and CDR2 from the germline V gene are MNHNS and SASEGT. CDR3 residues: CASAPPAGGYNEQFF. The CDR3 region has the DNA TGTGCCTCAGCACCTCCAGCGGGGGGGTACAATGAGCAGTTCTTC.

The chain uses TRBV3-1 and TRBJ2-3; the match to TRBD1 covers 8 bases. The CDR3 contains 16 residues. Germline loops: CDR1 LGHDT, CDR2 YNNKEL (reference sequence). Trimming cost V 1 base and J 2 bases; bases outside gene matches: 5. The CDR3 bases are TGTGCCAGCAGCCAAGGGACAGGGCTCGTCACAGATACGCAGTATTTT. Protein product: CASSQGTGLVTDTQYF.

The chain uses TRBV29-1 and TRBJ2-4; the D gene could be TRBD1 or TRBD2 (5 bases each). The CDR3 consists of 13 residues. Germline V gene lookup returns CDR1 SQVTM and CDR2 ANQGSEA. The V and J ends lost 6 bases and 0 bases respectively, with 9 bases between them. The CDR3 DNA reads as TGCAGCGTCTCCGGGACAGCCAAAAACATTCAGTACTTC. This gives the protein CSVSGTAKNIQYF. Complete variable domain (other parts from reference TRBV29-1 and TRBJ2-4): SAVISQKPSRDICQRGTSLTIQCQVDSQVTMMFWYRQQPGQSLTLIATANQGSEATYESGFVIDKFPISRPNLTFSTLTVSNMSPEDSSIYLCSVSGTAKNIQYFGAGTRLSVL.

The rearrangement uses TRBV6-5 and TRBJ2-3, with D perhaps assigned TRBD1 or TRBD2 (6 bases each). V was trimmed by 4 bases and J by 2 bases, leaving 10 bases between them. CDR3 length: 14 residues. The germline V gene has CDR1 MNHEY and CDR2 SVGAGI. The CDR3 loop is CASSWGANTDTQYF. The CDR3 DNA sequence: TGTGCCAGCAGTTGGGGGGCCAACACAGATACGCAGTATTTT.

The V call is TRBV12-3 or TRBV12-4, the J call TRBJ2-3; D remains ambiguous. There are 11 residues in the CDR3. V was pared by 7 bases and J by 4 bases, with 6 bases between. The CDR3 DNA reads TGTGCCAGCAACCTAGCAGATACGCAGTATTTT. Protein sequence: CASNLADTQYF.

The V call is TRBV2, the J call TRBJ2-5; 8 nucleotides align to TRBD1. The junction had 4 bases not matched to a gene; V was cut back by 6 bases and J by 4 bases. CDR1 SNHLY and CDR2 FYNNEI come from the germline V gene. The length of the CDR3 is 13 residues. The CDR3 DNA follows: TGTGCCAGCAGAGAAACAGGGGGAGAGACCCAGTACTTC. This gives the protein CASRETGGETQYF.

The DNA of the CDR3 is TGCAGCGTTGCCGTTCTGTACACCGGGGAGCTGTTTTTT. Translating it yields CSVAVLYTGELFF. This rearrangement joins TRBV29-1 to TRBJ2-2; D call uncertain. V gave up 4 bases and J gave up 3 bases, with 9 bases separating them. CDR1 SQVTM and CDR2 ANQGSEA come from the germline V gene. This CDR3 has 13 amino acids.

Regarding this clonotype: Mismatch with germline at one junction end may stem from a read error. The DNA of the CDR3 is TGTGCCAGCAGCCGAGACTCATACTCCATCAGGGCTTTT. Its protein product is CASSRDSYSIRAF. V is TRBV7-6 and J is TRBJ1-1, with D maybe TRBD1 (5 bases). Germline V gene data show CDR1 as SGHVS and CDR2 as FNYEAQ. The CDR3 is made up of 13 amino acids.

This CDR3 reads CASSQAGLLYEQYF. The CDR3 coding sequence is TGTGCCAGCAGCCAGGCGGGACTCCTCTACGAGCAGTACTTC. The chain recombines TRBV4-2 with TRBJ2-7, with D possibly being TRBD2 (6 bases). CDR1 is LGHNA and CDR2 is YNFKEQ in the germline V gene. This CDR3 has 14 amino acids. With 3 bases removed from V and 3 bases from J, the gap between germline ends came to 12 bases.

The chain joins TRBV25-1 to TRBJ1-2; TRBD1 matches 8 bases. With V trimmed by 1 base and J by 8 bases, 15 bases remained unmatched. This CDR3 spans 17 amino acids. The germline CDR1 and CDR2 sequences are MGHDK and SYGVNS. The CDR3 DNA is TGTGCCAGCAGTGAATTCTCCCCAGGGGGCGGATTACGCGGCTACACCTTC. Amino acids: CASSEFSPGGGLRGYTF.

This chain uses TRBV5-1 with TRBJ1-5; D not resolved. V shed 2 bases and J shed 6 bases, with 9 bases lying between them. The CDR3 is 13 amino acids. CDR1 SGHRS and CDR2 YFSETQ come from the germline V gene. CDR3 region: CASSLGFGQPQHF. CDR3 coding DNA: TGCGCCAGCAGCTTAGGGTTCGGTCAGCCCCAGCATTTT.

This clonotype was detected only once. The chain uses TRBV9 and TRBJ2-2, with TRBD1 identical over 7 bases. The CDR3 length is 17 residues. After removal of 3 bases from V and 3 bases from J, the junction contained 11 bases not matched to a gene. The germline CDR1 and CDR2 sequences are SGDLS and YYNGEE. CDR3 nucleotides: TGTGCCAGCAGCGCCCGTGACAGGGTCATATACACCGGGGAGCTGTTTTTT. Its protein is CASSARDRVIYTGELFF.

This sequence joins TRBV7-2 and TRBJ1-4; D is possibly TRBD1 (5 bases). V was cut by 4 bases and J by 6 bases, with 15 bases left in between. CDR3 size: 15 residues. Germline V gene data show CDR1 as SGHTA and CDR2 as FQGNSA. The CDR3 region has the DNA TGTGCCAGCAGCTACCGCCGTGGAGGGGATGAAAAACTGTTTTTT. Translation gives CASSYRRGGDEKLFF.

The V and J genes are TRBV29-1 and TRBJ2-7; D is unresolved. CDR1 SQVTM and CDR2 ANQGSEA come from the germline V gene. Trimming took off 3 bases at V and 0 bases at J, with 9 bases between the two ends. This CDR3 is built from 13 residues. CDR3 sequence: CSVDGQDSYEQYF. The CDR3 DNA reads TGCAGCGTTGACGGGCAGGACTCCTACGAGCAGTACTTC.

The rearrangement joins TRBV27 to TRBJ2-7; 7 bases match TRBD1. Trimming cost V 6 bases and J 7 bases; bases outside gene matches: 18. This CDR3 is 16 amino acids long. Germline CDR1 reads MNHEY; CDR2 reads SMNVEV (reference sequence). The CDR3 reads CASSLQGPLGSWEQYF. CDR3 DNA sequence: TGTGCCAGCAGCCTACAGGGGCCTCTCGGCTCGTGGGAGCAGTACTTC.

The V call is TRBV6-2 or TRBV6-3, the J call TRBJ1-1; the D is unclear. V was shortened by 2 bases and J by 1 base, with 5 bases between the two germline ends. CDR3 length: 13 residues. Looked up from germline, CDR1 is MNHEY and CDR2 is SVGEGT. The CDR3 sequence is CASSYRQNTEAFF. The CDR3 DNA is TGTGCCAGCAGTTACCGTCAGAACACTGAAGCTTTCTTT.

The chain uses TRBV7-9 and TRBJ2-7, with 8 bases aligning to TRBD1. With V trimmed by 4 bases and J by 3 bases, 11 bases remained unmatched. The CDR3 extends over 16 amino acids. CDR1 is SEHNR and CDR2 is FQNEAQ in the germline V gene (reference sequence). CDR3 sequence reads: CASSSTGETIRYEQYF. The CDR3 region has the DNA TGTGCCAGCAGCTCGACAGGGGAAACAATTCGCTACGAGCAGTACTTC.

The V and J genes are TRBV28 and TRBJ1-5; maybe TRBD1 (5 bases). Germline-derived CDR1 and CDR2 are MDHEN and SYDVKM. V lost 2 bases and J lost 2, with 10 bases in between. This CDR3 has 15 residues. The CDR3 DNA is TGTGCCAGCAGTTTACGCCAAGGGGGCAATCAGCCCCAGCATTTT. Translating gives CASSLRQGGNQPQHF.

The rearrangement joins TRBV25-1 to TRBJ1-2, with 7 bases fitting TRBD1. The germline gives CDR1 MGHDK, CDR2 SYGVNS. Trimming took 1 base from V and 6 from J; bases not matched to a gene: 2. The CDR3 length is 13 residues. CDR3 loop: CASSESGGNGYTF. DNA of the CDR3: TGTGCCAGCAGTGAATCAGGGGGTAATGGCTACACCTTC.

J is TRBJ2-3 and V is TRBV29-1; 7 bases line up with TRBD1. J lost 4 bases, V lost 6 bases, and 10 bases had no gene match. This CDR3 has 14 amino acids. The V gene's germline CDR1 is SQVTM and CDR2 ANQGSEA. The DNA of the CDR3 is TGCAGCGTCGGATCAGGGGGTCCGGCAGATACGCAGTATTTT. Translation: CSVGSGGPADTQYF.

The CDR3 is CASSQSGSGNTIYF. The CDR3 DNA sequence: TGTGCCAGCAGCCAATCTGGCTCTGGAAACACCATATATTTT. This chain connects TRBV28 to TRBJ1-3, with D uncertain. There are 14 residues in the CDR3. Germline CDR1 is MDHEN and CDR2 is SYDVKM. The V end was cut by 6 bases, the J end by 0 bases, with 9 bases between. Variable domain in full (rest from reference TRBV28 and TRBJ1-3): DVKVTQSSRYLVKRTGEKVFLECVQDMDHENMFWYRQDPGLGLRLIYFSYDVKMKEKGDIPEGYSVSREKKERFSLILESASTNQTSMYLCASSQSGSGNTIYFGEGSWLTVV.

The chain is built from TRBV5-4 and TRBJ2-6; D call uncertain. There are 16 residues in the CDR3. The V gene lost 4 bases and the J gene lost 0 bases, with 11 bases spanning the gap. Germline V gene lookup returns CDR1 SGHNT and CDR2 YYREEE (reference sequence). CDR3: CASSPRTPSGANVLTF. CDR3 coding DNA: TGTGCCAGCAGCCCGCGCACACCCTCTGGGGCCAACGTCCTGACTTTC.

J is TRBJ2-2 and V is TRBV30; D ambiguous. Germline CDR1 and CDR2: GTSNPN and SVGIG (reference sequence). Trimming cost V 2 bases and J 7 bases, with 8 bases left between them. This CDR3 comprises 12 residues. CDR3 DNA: TGTGCCTGGAGTTTTCTACTCGGGGAGCTGTTTTTT. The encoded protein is CAWSFLLGELFF.